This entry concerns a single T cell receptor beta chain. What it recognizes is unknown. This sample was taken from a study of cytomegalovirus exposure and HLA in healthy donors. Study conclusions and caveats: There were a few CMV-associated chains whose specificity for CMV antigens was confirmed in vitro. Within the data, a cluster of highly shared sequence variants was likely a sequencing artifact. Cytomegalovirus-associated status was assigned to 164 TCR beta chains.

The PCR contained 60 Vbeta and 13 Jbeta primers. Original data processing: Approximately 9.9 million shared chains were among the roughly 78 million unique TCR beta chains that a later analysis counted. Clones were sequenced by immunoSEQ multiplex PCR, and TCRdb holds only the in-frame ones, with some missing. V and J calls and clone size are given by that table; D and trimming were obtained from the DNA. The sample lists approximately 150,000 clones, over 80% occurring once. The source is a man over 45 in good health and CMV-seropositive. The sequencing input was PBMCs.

The chain's CDR3 is CASSLQGILNTEAFF. The CDR3 nucleotides are TGTGCCAGCAGTTTACAGGGTATACTAAACACTGAAGCTTTCTTT. The chain couples TRBV2 to TRBJ1-1, with D perhaps TRBD1 (6 bases). The CDR3 extends over 15 amino acids. V was shortened by 5 bases and J by 2 bases, with 15 bases between the two germline ends. Germline V lookup: CDR1 SNHLY, CDR2 FYNNEI.